This T cell receptor beta chain was retrieved from a study of cytomegalovirus exposure and HLA in healthy donors. Study context: Of all 400 or so donors who were genotyped, roughly 81% belonged to the Caucasian-associated ancestry cluster. Whole-study findings and limits: Several top significant clusters appeared, in a later analysis, to be linked to common viral pathogens.

This clone was detected a few times. Antigen specificity is unknown. The study ran its PCR with 60 Vbeta and 13 Jbeta primers. The method was immunoSEQ multiplex PCR; TCRdb's version includes in-frame clones alone and lacks a portion of them. This table holds about 150,000 clones, about 79% found once. The CDR3 totals 14 residues. The V end was cut by 5 bases, the J end by 4 bases, with 12 bases between. The germline V gene has CDR1 MGHDK and CDR2 SYGVNS. The clonotype comes from a woman aged 30 to 39 in good health and CMV-seronegative. The sample was PBMCs. The genes are TRBV25-1 and TRBJ2-1, with D uncertain. The CDR3: CASSPSPGYNEQFF. CDR3 DNA: TGTGCCAGCAGTCCGTCTCCCGGGTACAATGAGCAGTTCTTC.